These 30 T cell receptor beta chains were all obtained from the same sample, sequenced in a study of blood T cell repertoires in COVID-19. Assay: immunoSEQ multiplex PCR; the TCRdb copy retains only in-frame clones and omits some. The sample lists around 95,000 clones; just under 80% were seen once. Source material: peripheral blood. These receptors were collected from a man aged 65 to 79 with active or convalescent COVID-19.

V usage is TRBV4-2 and J usage is TRBJ2-5, with D maybe TRBD1 (6 bases). Germline V gene data show CDR1 as LGHNA and CDR2 as YNFKEQ. The CDR3 totals 12 residues. The V end was cut by 1 base, the J end by 10 bases, with 10 bases between. CDR3 sequence (DNA): TGTGCCAGCAGCCAAGTAGAGGGGGACCAGTACTTC. It translates to CASSQVEGDQYF.

The rearrangement joins TRBV24-1 to TRBJ2-5, with TRBD2 matching over 7 bases. The junction had 12 bases not matched to a gene; V was cut back by 4 bases and J by 2 bases. Germline V lookup: CDR1 KGHDR, CDR2 SFDVKD. This CDR3 contains 17 residues. Here the CDR3 reads CATSEPRGEPSQETQYF. In DNA form, the CDR3 reads TGTGCCACCAGTGAGCCCCGGGGGGAGCCTTCGCAAGAGACCCAGTACTTC.

The CDR3 DNA reads TGCGCCAGCAGTTTCGAGTGGAATGAGCAGTTCTTC. Residues: CASSFEWNEQFF. This chain uses TRBV5-1 with TRBJ2-1; D is uncertain. CDR1 SGHRS and CDR2 YFSETQ come from the germline V gene. Trimming cost V 5 bases and J 7 bases, with 10 bases left between them. CDR3 length: 12 amino acids. The full variable domain, in which reference TRBV5-1 and TRBJ2-1 provide the parts outside the CDR3, is KAGVTQTPRYLIKTRGQQVTLSCSPISGHRSVSWYQQTPGQGLQFLFEYFSETQRNKGNFPGRFSGRQFSNSRSEMNVSTLELGDSALYLCASSFEWNEQFFGPGTRLTVL.

The rearrangement uses TRBV7-3 and TRBJ1-1; tentatively, D is TRBD1 (6 bases). Per germline, CDR1 SGHTA and CDR2 FQGTGA. V was clipped by 5 bases and J by 5 bases, with 15 bases between them. CDR3 size: 14 residues. Written as DNA, the CDR3 is TGTGCCAGCAGCGCAACAGGGCCCACTACTGAAGCTTTCTTT. This codes for CASSATGPTTEAFF.

This chain connects TRBV10-1 to TRBJ1-1, with unresolved D. The germline V gene encodes CDR1 WNHNN and CDR2 SYGVQD (reference sequence). V was shortened by 2 bases and J by 6 bases, with 34 bases between the two germline ends. This CDR3 is 21 amino acids long. CDR3 bases: TGCGCCAGCAGTGAGCCATCCTCGGACGGGGAGCGTTTTCTGGTGTGGTCTGAAGCTTTCTTT. Its translation is CASSEPSSDGERFLVWSEAFF.

This clone was detected a few times. V gene TRBV10-3 combines with J gene TRBJ1-1; tentatively, D is TRBD1 (6 bases). Germline lookup yields CDR1 ENHRY and CDR2 SYGVKD. Between the trimmed V and J ends, which lost 7 bases and 6 bases, there was a span of 9 bases. This CDR3 contains 11 residues. The CDR3 bases are TGTGCCATCACCGGGGGGCCTGAAGCTTTCTTT. It is translated as CAITGGPEAFF.

The chain is built from TRBV5-6 and TRBJ2-5, with 9 bases lining up with TRBD2. This CDR3 region has 15 residues. The V gene end was trimmed by 4 bases and the J gene end by 5 bases; junction bases not matched to a gene: 9. CDR1 and CDR2 (germline): SGHDT, YYEEEE. CDR3: CASSKPGLARETQYF. For the CDR3, the DNA is TGTGCCAGCAGCAAGCCGGGACTAGCTAGGGAGACCCAGTACTTC.

The count of this clone is one. The chain employs TRBV3-1 (or the pseudogene TRBV3-2) and TRBJ2-2; D is perhaps TRBD1 (6 bases). The CDR3 loop spans 18 amino acids. Between the trimmed V and J ends, which lost 4 bases and 0 bases, there was a span of 18 bases. The germline V gene has CDR1 LGHDT and CDR2 YNNKEL (reference sequence). CDR3: CASSPWFLGGSNTGELFF. CDR3 bases: TGTGCCAGCAGCCCGTGGTTCTTAGGGGGATCGAACACCGGGGAGCTGTTTTTT.

The chain joins TRBV18 to TRBJ2-2; the match to TRBD2 covers 7 bases. Germline CDR1 KGHSH, CDR2 LQKENI. Trimming cost V 3 bases and J 2 bases; bases outside gene matches: 9. The CDR3 is made up of 17 amino acids. The chain's CDR3 is CASSPTLAKSNTGELFF. The CDR3 DNA reads TGTGCCAGCTCACCGACACTAGCGAAAAGTAACACCGGGGAGCTGTTTTTT.

This rearrangement joins TRBV18 to TRBJ1-1; D call uncertain. The CDR3 totals 13 residues. Per germline, CDR1 KGHSH and CDR2 LQKENI. Trimming took off 2 bases at V and 1 base at J, with 5 bases between the two ends. This CDR3 is CASSPVQNTEAFF. CDR3 in DNA: TGTGCCAGCTCACCAGTCCAGAACACTGAAGCTTTCTTT.

The chain links TRBV7-2 to TRBJ1-1, with TRBD1 matching 8 bases. V gave up 4 bases and J gave up 5 bases; unmatched junction bases: 9. The CDR3 runs 15 residues. Germline V gene data show CDR1 as SGHTA and CDR2 as FQGNSA. CDR3 nucleotides: TGTGCCAGCAGCTCCGGACAGGGAGGGACGACTGAAGCTTTCTTT. Protein product: CASSSGQGGTTEAFF.

The chain links TRBV5-1 to TRBJ1-1; TRBD1 matches at 9 bases. Germline-derived CDR1 and CDR2 are SGHRS and YFSETQ. CDR3 length: 14 amino acids. V was clipped by 7 bases and J by 4 bases; unmatched bases: 8. The CDR3 region is CASRPGTGSTEAFF. The CDR3 DNA sequence: TGCGCCAGCCGTCCCGGGACAGGGTCCACTGAAGCTTTCTTT.

The chain recombines TRBV6-5 with TRBJ1-3; maybe TRBD1 (6 bases). Trimming removed 5 bases from V and 2 bases from J, with 13 bases in between. CDR1 and CDR2 (germline): MNHEY, SVGAGI. The CDR3 runs to 15 residues. The chain's CDR3 is CASSPGGATGNTIYF. The CDR3 DNA follows: TGTGCCAGCAGTCCCGGGGGGGCAACTGGAAACACCATATATTTT.

This clone was seen just once. The V call is TRBV11-2, the J call TRBJ2-7; D might be TRBD1 (6 bases). Trimming removed 5 bases at V and 4 bases at J, with 12 bases between. CDR1 SGHAT and CDR2 FQNNGV come from the germline V gene. CDR3 size: 13 residues. The CDR3 nucleotides read TGTGCCAGCAGCCTGGTACAGGGTTACGAGCAGTACTTC. It is translated as CASSLVQGYEQYF.

This chain links TRBV28 with TRBJ1-5; 7 nucleotides match TRBD1. The ends lost 10 bases at V and 5 bases at J; junction bases unmatched: 8. This CDR3 is 13 amino acids long. The V gene's germline CDR1 is MDHEN and CDR2 SYDVKM. The CDR3 DNA reads as TGTGCCACGTATTCGACAGGGTATCAGCCCCAGCATTTT. It translates to CATYSTGYQPQHF.

The chain couples TRBV5-1 to TRBJ1-1; TRBD1 might be the D (6 bases). The CDR3 runs 17 residues. Trimming stripped 4 bases from V and 1 base from J, with 20 bases between. Germline-derived CDR1 and CDR2 are SGHRS and YFSETQ. The CDR3 reads CASSQLLSTGPNTEAFF. As DNA, the CDR3 is TGCGCCAGCAGCCAACTCCTCTCGACAGGCCCGAACACTGAAGCTTTCTTT.

V usage is TRBV18 and J usage is TRBJ2-5; D possibly corresponds to TRBD1 (6 bases). Germline V CDR1 and CDR2: KGHSH, LQKENI. The CDR3 is 15 residues long. Trimming took 4 bases from V and 5 from J, leaving 17 bases between them. CDR3 sequence: CASSRSTGLGETQYF. The CDR3 nucleotides are TGTGCCAGCTCACGCAGCACAGGGCTGGGGGAGACCCAGTACTTC.

The chain recombines TRBV4-3 with TRBJ1-1, with 7 positions matching TRBD1. The CDR3 covers 14 residues. Germline V gene lookup returns CDR1 LGHNA and CDR2 YSLEER. Germline trimming cut 3 bases from V and 0 bases from J; bases unmatched to any gene: 1. The DNA of the CDR3 is TGCGCCAGCAGCCAGACAGGGTTGAACACTGAAGCTTTCTTT. Protein: CASSQTGLNTEAFF.

This chain uses TRBV3-1 (or the pseudogene TRBV3-2) with TRBJ1-4; 11 positions match TRBD1. In germline, CDR1 is LGHDT, CDR2 YNNKEL (reference sequence). J was trimmed by 10 bases and V by 8 bases; bases with no gene match: 3. The CDR3 is 12 amino acids. CDR3 amino acids: CASGTGGGKLFF. CDR3 DNA sequence: TGTGCCAGCGGGACAGGGGGAGGAAAACTGTTTTTT.

The rearrangement uses TRBV11-2 and TRBJ2-7, with 8 bases aligning to TRBD1. Germline V gene data show CDR1 as SGHAT and CDR2 as FQNNGV. The CDR3 length is 15 residues. V dropped 7 bases and J dropped 4; count of bases not matched to a gene: 12. The CDR3 spells CASTPDPRGPYEQYF. The CDR3 DNA reads TGTGCCAGCACCCCCGACCCCAGGGGGCCGTACGAGCAGTACTTC.

This sequence joins TRBV6-5 and TRBJ2-7; TRBD1 matches 7 bases. Germline values: CDR1 MNHEY, CDR2 SVGAGI. This CDR3 comprises 13 residues. V shed 6 bases and J 0 bases; nucleotides not matched to a gene: 2. The DNA of the CDR3 is TGTGCCAGCAGGCGACAGGGCTCCTACGAGCAGTACTTC. Its protein is CASRRQGSYEQYF.

V usage is TRBV11-2 and J usage is TRBJ1-2; D unresolved. Germline V gene sequence: CDR1 SGHAT, CDR2 FQNNGV. Trimming pared 0 bases from V and 10 bases from J, leaving 12 bases between. The CDR3 is made up of 13 amino acids. The CDR3 nucleotides read TGTGCCAGCAGCTTAGATCGGAGGACCGACTACACCTTC. Translated, it gives CASSLDRRTDYTF. Full variable domain (remainder filled in from reference TRBV11-2 and TRBJ1-2): EAGVAQSPRYKIIEKRQSVAFWCNPISGHATLYWYQQILGQGPKLLIQFQNNGVVDDSQLPKDRFSAERLKGVDSTLKIQPAKLEDSAVYLCASSLDRRTDYTFGSGTRLTVV.

V and J are TRBV29-1 and TRBJ2-5; D might be TRBD1 (6 bases). V gave up 7 bases and J gave up 3 bases, with 12 bases separating them. CDR1 is SQVTM, CDR2 ANQGSEA, per germline. This CDR3 is 12 amino acids long. CDR3 in amino acids: CSAGDTKETQYF. Written as DNA, the CDR3 is TGCAGCGCCGGGGACACAAAAGAGACCCAGTACTTC.

The chain has TRBV5-1 and TRBJ2-5, with D perhaps matching TRBD2 (6 bases). The V and J ends lost 7 bases and 5 bases respectively, with 24 bases between them. Germline V CDR1 and CDR2: SGHRS, YFSETQ. This CDR3 contains 16 residues. This CDR3 is CASLLGGNGPGETQYF. The CDR3 nucleotides are TGCGCCAGCCTCTTGGGAGGTAACGGCCCTGGGGAGACCCAGTACTTC.

The J gene is TRBJ1-2, the V gene TRBV14, with 8 bases aligning to TRBD1. The CDR3 is made up of 13 amino acids. CDR1 and CDR2 from the germline V gene are SGHDN and FVKESK. The V gene end was trimmed by 4 bases and the J gene end by 4 bases; junction bases not matched to a gene: 2. The CDR3 DNA is TGTGCCAGCAGCCCCGGGACAGGCTATGGCTACACCTTC. The encoded protein is CASSPGTGYGYTF.

This clone turned up a few times. The chain employs TRBV9 and TRBJ2-5; 10 positions match TRBD2. This CDR3 spans 17 amino acids. Germline values: CDR1 SGDLS, CDR2 YYNGEE. V was pared by 0 bases and J by 2 bases, with 7 bases of the junction left unmatched. Here the CDR3 DNA reads TGTGCCAGCAGCGTAGGTTTTAGCGGGGGGAGACAAGAGACCCAGTACTTC. Translation: CASSVGFSGGRQETQYF. Filled out from reference TRBV9 and TRBJ2-5, the complete variable domain reads DSGVTQTPKHLITATGQRVTLRCSPRSGDLSVYWYQQSLDQGLQFLIQYYNGEERAKGNILERFSAQQFPDLHSELNLSSLELGDSALYFCASSVGFSGGRQETQYFGPGTRLLVL.

The chain links TRBV30 to TRBJ1-5; D not resolved. Germline-derived CDR1 and CDR2 are GTSNPN and SVGIG (reference sequence). V shed 0 bases and J shed 6 bases, with 15 bases lying between them. The CDR3 spans 15 residues. The chain's CDR3 is CAWSVSGIPGQPQHF. The DNA of the CDR3 is TGTGCCTGGAGTGTATCTGGCATCCCGGGTCAGCCCCAGCATTTT. Full variable domain (outside the CDR3, taken from reference TRBV30 and TRBJ1-5): SQTIHQWPATLVQPVGSPLSLECTVEGTSNPNLYWYRQAAGRGLQLLFYSVGIGQISSEVPQNLSASRPQDRQFILSSKKLLLSDSGFYLCAWSVSGIPGQPQHFGDGTRLSIL.

This sequence joins TRBV7-9 and TRBJ1-2; D not resolved. Germline lookup yields CDR1 SEHNR and CDR2 FQNEAQ (reference sequence). CDR3 length equals 13 residues. V lost 5 bases to trimming and J lost 9 bases, with 16 bases between them. This CDR3 is CASSPYREVSYTF. Here the CDR3 DNA reads TGTGCCAGCAGCCCTTATCGAGAGGTGAGCTACACCTTC.

The V and J genes are TRBV19 and TRBJ2-5; TRBD2 matches at 15 bases. The CDR3 is made up of 14 amino acids. Germline assignment: CDR1 LNHDA and CDR2 SQIVND (reference sequence). The V gene end was trimmed by 7 bases and the J gene end by 4 bases; junction bases not matched to a gene: 1. CDR3 sequence: CASMGLAGGETQYF. Written as DNA, the CDR3 is TGTGCCAGTATGGGACTAGCGGGGGGAGAGACCCAGTACTTC.

The V and J genes are TRBV18 and TRBJ1-4; 7 bases map to TRBD1. Per germline, CDR1 KGHSH and CDR2 LQKENI. CDR3 length: 14 amino acids. Trimming removed 3 bases from V and 7 bases from J; junction bases left unmatched: 5. DNA for the CDR3: TGTGCCAGCTCACCTGACAGGGTTGGTGAAAAACTGTTTTTT. It encodes CASSPDRVGEKLFF. Complete variable domain (other parts from reference TRBV18 and TRBJ1-4): NAGVMQNPRHLVRRRGQEARLRCSPMKGHSHVYWYRQLPEEGLKFMVYLQKENIIDESGMPKERFSAEFPKEGPSILRIQQVVRGDSAAYFCASSPDRVGEKLFFGSGTQLSVL.